This T cell receptor (beta chain) was recovered during a study of T cell responses to AZD1222 COVID-19 vaccine. The assay was immunoSEQ multiplex PCR, and TCRdb's table has in-frame clones only and misses some. Here the sample spans 120,000 to 150,000 clones, about 90% being singletons. The CDR3 has 15 amino acids. Germline CDR1 ENHRY, CDR2 SYGVKD. Trimming pared 6 bases from V and 6 bases from J, leaving 20 bases between. This TCR came from an adult in good health. The chain combines TRBV10-3 with TRBJ1-1, with D perhaps matching TRBD1 (6 bases). The material sequenced was peripheral blood, taken on day 0 of AZD1222 vaccination. The DNA for the CDR3 is TGTGCCATCAGAACCTCTGGGGGCGGCCACGCTGAAGCTTTCTTT. As protein: CAIRTSGGGHAEAFF.